This T cell receptor beta chain came from a study of cytomegalovirus exposure and HLA in healthy donors. Findings and caveats of the study: Likely technical artifact: a cluster of highly shared sequence variants. HLA alleles were associated with 15,000 to 20,000 TCR beta sequences in a later analysis at 0.05 false discovery rate.

Remarks on this clone: As yet, its antigen is unknown.

Germline assignment: CDR1 PRHDT and CDR2 FYEKMQ (reference sequence). The CDR3 covers 13 residues. The PCR had 60 Vbeta and 13 Jbeta primers. The protocol was immunoSEQ multiplex PCR, while the TCRdb copy is restricted to in-frame clones and leaves out a portion. The data contain over 85,000 clones, more than 70% of them singletons. The chain links TRBV13 to TRBJ2-1; 7 bases line up with TRBD2. The origin of this receptor is a woman in her sixties or seventies in good health and CMV-seropositive. What was sequenced was PBMCs. The CDR3 sequence: CATGLAAYNEQFF. CDR3 nucleotides: TGTGCTACGGGGCTAGCGGCCTACAATGAGCAGTTCTTC.